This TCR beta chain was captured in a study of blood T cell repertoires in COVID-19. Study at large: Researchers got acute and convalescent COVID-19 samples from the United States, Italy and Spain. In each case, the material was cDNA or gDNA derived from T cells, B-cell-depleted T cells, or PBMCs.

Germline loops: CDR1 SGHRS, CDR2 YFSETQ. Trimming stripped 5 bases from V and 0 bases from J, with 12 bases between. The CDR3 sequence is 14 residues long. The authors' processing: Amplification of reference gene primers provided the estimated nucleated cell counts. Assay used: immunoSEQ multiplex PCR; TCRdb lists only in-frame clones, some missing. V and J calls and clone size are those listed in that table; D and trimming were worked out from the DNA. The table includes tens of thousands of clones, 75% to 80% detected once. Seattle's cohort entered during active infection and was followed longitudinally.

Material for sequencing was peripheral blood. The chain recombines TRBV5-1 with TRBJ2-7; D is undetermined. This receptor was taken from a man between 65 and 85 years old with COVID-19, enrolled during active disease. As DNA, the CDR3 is TGCGCCAGCAGGAGGAGCGAAAGCTCCTACGAGCAGTACTTC. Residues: CASRRSESSYEQYF.